A single sample gave rise to the 24 T cell receptor beta chains below, sequenced in a study of cytomegalovirus exposure and HLA in healthy donors. It was with 60 Vbeta and 13 Jbeta primers that the PCR ran. The protocol was immunoSEQ multiplex PCR, while the TCRdb copy is restricted to in-frame clones and leaves out a portion. The profile shows over 200,000 clones, 70% to 80% of them singletons. Sequenced material: PBMCs. These receptor sequences come from a woman between 55 and 75 years old in good health and CMV-seropositive.

The chain uses TRBV4-2 and TRBJ1-3; 8 positions agree with TRBD1. V shed 0 bases, J shed 5 bases, and the junction held 6 bases outside the gene matches. There are 16 residues in the CDR3. Germline lookup yields CDR1 LGHNA and CDR2 YNFKEQ. The CDR3 sequence: CASSQDARQGRNTIYF. CDR3 sequence (DNA): TGTGCCAGCAGCCAAGATGCGAGACAGGGGAGAAACACCATATATTTT.

The chain has TRBV2 and TRBJ1-1; D gene unclear. The length of the CDR3 is 12 residues. Germline loops: CDR1 SNHLY, CDR2 FYNNEI. V was pared by 2 bases and J by 1 base, with 2 bases between. CDR3 nucleotides: TGTGCCAGCAGTGAACAGAACACTGAAGCTTTCTTT. Its protein product is CASSEQNTEAFF.

This chain joins TRBV19 and TRBJ1-4, with a tentative D call TRBD1 (6 bases). The V and J ends lost 6 bases and 3 bases respectively, with 17 bases between them. The CDR3 consists of 16 residues. The germline V gene encodes CDR1 LNHDA and CDR2 SQIVND (reference sequence). CDR3 nucleotide sequence: TGTGCCAGTAGACCCAATGGGGGACAATCTAATGAAAAACTGTTTTTT. This gives the protein CASRPNGGQSNEKLFF.

This rearrangement joins TRBV15 to TRBJ1-5, with a tentative D call TRBD1 (6 bases). CDR1 and CDR2 from the germline V gene are LNHNV and YYDKDF (reference sequence). V shed 5 bases and J shed 4 bases, with 18 bases lying between them. The CDR3 runs 16 residues. The CDR3 loop is CATSGIGSQGNQPQHF. The CDR3 DNA reads TGTGCCACCAGCGGGATTGGGAGCCAGGGGAATCAGCCCCAGCATTTT.

In this sample, this clone turned up a few times. V gene TRBV2 combines with J gene TRBJ1-3; D not certain. V dropped 6 bases and J dropped 10 bases, with 13 bases sitting between them. CDR1 and CDR2 (germline): SNHLY, FYNNEI. The CDR3 is made up of 12 amino acids. CDR3 nucleotides: TGTGCCAGCAGCCCCTCGGGGATGACCATATATTTT. Translation gives CASSPSGMTIYF.

V usage is TRBV2 and J usage is TRBJ2-1; D unclear. The CDR3 is 14 residues long. Germline V gene data show CDR1 as SNHLY and CDR2 as FYNNEI. Trimming cost V 6 bases and J 2 bases, with 11 bases left between them. For the CDR3, the DNA is TGTGCCAGCAGAGCCGGGTCCACCTACAATGAGCAGTTCTTC. It codes for CASRAGSTYNEQFF.

CDR3 amino acids: CASSSGRSSGRPYNEQFF. The CDR3 DNA is TGCGCCAGCAGCTCCGGGAGGTCTAGCGGGAGACCCTACAATGAGCAGTTCTTC. The chain joins TRBV5-1 to TRBJ2-1; TRBD2 matches at 10 bases. There are 18 residues in the CDR3. Trimming cost V 3 bases and J 2 bases; bases outside gene matches: 11. Germline CDR1 and CDR2: SGHRS and YFSETQ. The full variable domain, with the rest looked up from reference TRBV5-1 and TRBJ2-1, is KAGVTQTPRYLIKTRGQQVTLSCSPISGHRSVSWYQQTPGQGLQFLFEYFSETQRNKGNFPGRFSGRQFSNSRSEMNVSTLELGDSALYLCASSSGRSSGRPYNEQFFGPGTRLTVL.

The CDR3 DNA sequence: TGTGCCAGTAGTATCAGGGGACAGACCCAGTACTTC. It yields the protein CASSIRGQTQYF. The rearrangement links TRBV19 to TRBJ2-5, with TRBD1 as a possible D gene (6 bases). V lost 3 bases and J 6 bases, leaving 8 bases between the germline ends. The germline V gene encodes CDR1 LNHDA and CDR2 SQIVND (reference sequence). The CDR3 has 12 amino acids.

The chain has TRBV4-1 and TRBJ1-1; D unresolved. Trimming took off 1 base at V and 1 base at J, with 4 bases between the two ends. Germline loops: CDR1 MGHRA, CDR2 YSYEKL. The CDR3 consists of 13 residues. In nucleotides, the CDR3 is TGCGCCAGCAGCCAAGGGAGGAACACTGAAGCTTTCTTT. This codes for CASSQGRNTEAFF.

The J gene is TRBJ1-3, the V gene TRBV19; D not resolved. V was shortened by 3 bases and J by 0 bases, with 9 bases between the two germline ends. CDR3 length: 15 amino acids. The germline V gene encodes CDR1 LNHDA and CDR2 SQIVND (reference sequence). The DNA of the CDR3 is TGTGCCAGTAGTATCGGGATTTACTCTGGAAACACCATATATTTT. It codes for CASSIGIYSGNTIYF.

This clone was seen just once. V is TRBV19 and J is TRBJ2-7; the D gene is possibly TRBD2 (6 bases). Germline CDR1 reads LNHDA; CDR2 reads SQIVND (reference sequence). Trimming shortened V by 6 bases and J by 1 base, and 16 bases separated the two germline ends. CDR3 size: 15 residues. Here the CDR3 reads CASRPPGSGSYEQYF. The CDR3 DNA is TGTGCCAGTAGACCACCCGGGAGTGGTTCCTACGAGCAGTACTTC.

V usage is TRBV5-1 and J usage is TRBJ1-1; 7 nucleotides agree with TRBD1. Losses at the gene ends were 4 bases for V and 4 bases for J; bases not matched to a gene: 7. Germline CDR1 SGHRS, CDR2 YFSETQ. The CDR3 extends over 14 amino acids. The CDR3 coding sequence is TGCGCCAGCAGCACAGGGGATGGGAGCACTGAAGCTTTCTTT. Protein: CASSTGDGSTEAFF.

In this sample, this clone turned up a few times. The rearrangement joins TRBV18 to TRBJ2-6; unclear D gene. V was trimmed by 3 bases and J by 0 bases, leaving 6 bases between them. There are 15 residues in the CDR3. Germline values: CDR1 KGHSH, CDR2 LQKENI. The CDR3, as DNA: TGTGCCAGCTCACCGGCCAACTCTGGGGCCAACGTCCTGACTTTC. Its protein is CASSPANSGANVLTF.

This clone has only one observation. The chain joins TRBV5-1 to TRBJ2-1, with TRBD1 matching 12 bases. The germline V gene encodes CDR1 SGHRS and CDR2 YFSETQ. The CDR3 extends over 14 amino acids. V was clipped by 4 bases and J by 9 bases; unmatched bases: 5. CDR3 DNA sequence: TGCGCCAGCAGCCCGGGGACAGGGGGCGTTGAGCAGTTCTTC. This encodes CASSPGTGGVEQFF.

The chain joins TRBV10-3 to TRBJ1-3; D gene uncertain. Germline V CDR1 and CDR2: ENHRY, SYGVKD. Trimming removed 4 bases at V and 0 bases at J, with 10 bases between. The CDR3 covers 15 residues. This chain's CDR3 is CAISGGLDSGNTIYF. DNA of the CDR3: TGTGCCATCAGTGGCGGACTGGACTCTGGAAACACCATATATTTT.

This clone is a singleton in its sample. V is TRBV5-1 and J is TRBJ2-7; D might be TRBD1 (5 bases). Germline CDR1 and CDR2: SGHRS and YFSETQ. Trimming pared 1 base from V and 0 bases from J, leaving 20 bases between. The length of the CDR3 is 18 residues. The CDR3 nucleotides are TGCGCCAGCAGCTTGTCCCCGGACACCAAATCGGGCTCCTACGAGCAGTACTTC. Encoded protein: CASSLSPDTKSGSYEQYF.

This clone turned up a few times. The CDR3: CASSLALEQYF. The CDR3 DNA follows: TGTGCCAGCAGCTTAGCCCTAGAGCAGTACTTC. V is TRBV7-2 and J is TRBJ2-7, with D uncertain. The V end lost 0 bases, the J end lost 7 bases, and 4 bases lay between the germline ends. Germline CDR1 is SGHTA and CDR2 is FQGNSA. The CDR3 covers 11 residues.

This clone was counted a few times. The chain recombines TRBV4-1 with TRBJ2-7; D remains ambiguous. V was trimmed by 2 bases and J by 6 bases, leaving 14 bases between them. This CDR3 has 14 residues. Germline CDR1 and CDR2: MGHRA and YSYEKL. DNA for the CDR3: TGCGCCAGCAGCCAAACTGGGCAGGTAGGCGAGCAGTACTTC. Protein product: CASSQTGQVGEQYF.

CDR3 in DNA: TGTGCCAGCAGCGTATTTACGAACACCGGGGAGCTGTTTTTT. Translated: CASSVFTNTGELFF. The chain uses TRBV9 and TRBJ2-2; D gene uncertain. Per germline, CDR1 SGDLS and CDR2 YYNGEE. The CDR3 spans 14 residues. V lost 1 base to trimming and J lost 0 bases, with 4 bases between them.

This clone was counted between two and nine times. V is TRBV5-8 and J is TRBJ2-7, with a tentative D call TRBD2 (6 bases). V was clipped by 4 bases and J by 7 bases, with 12 bases between them. The V gene's germline CDR1 is SGHTS and CDR2 YDEGEE. The CDR3 loop spans 12 amino acids. CDR3 residues: CASSLNGREQYF. The CDR3 bases are TGTGCCAGCAGCCTCAATGGGAGGGAGCAGTACTTC.

This chain links TRBV7-9 with TRBJ2-5, with D possibly TRBD2 on 6 matching bases. From germline, CDR1 is SEHNR and CDR2 FQNEAQ (reference sequence). Trimming took off 5 bases at V and 2 bases at J, with 15 bases between the two ends. CDR3 length equals 15 residues. Written as DNA, the CDR3 is TGTGCCAGCAGCCCGACCGCACTAGCACAAGAGACCCAGTACTTC. This translates into CASSPTALAQETQYF.

The chain has TRBV5-8 and TRBJ2-7; D is possibly TRBD2 (5 bases). Looked up from germline, CDR1 is SGHTS and CDR2 is YDEGEE. This CDR3 contains 12 residues. V shed 4 bases and J shed 6 bases, with 11 bases lying between them. The CDR3 is CASSLNRGEQYF. In nucleotides, the CDR3 is TGTGCCAGCAGCCTGAACCGGGGCGAGCAGTACTTC.

J is TRBJ1-2 and V is TRBV6-1; D may be TRBD1 (6 bases). Germline lookup yields CDR1 MNHNS and CDR2 SASEGT. CDR3 size: 14 residues. With 1 base removed from V and 4 bases from J, the gap between germline ends came to 10 bases. The CDR3 region has the DNA TGTGCCAGCAGTGAAGGGGGGACACTCTATGGCTACACCTTC. This encodes CASSEGGTLYGYTF.

This sequence joins TRBV11-3 and TRBJ2-7; TRBD1 matches at 7 bases. V lost 4 bases, J lost 6 bases, and 0 bases stayed unmatched. Germline V CDR1 and CDR2: SGHNT, YENEEA. CDR3 size: 11 residues. The CDR3 sequence is CASSSGGEQYF. CDR3 coding DNA: TGTGCCAGCAGCTCAGGGGGCGAGCAGTACTTC.